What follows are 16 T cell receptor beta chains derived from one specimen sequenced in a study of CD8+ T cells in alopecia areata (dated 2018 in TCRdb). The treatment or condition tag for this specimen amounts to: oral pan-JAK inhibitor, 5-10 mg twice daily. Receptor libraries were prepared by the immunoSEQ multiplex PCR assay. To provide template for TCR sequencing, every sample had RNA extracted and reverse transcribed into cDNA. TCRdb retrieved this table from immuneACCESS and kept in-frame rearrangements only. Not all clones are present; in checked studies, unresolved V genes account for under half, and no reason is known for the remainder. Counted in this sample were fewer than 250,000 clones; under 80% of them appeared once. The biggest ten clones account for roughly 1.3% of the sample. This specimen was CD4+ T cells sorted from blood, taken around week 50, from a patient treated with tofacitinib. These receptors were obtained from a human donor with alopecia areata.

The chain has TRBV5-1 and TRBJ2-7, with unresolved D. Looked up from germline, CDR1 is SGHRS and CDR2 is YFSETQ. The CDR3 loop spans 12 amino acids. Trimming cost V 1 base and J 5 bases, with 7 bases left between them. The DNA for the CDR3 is TGCGCCAGCAGCTTGCAAGGGAACGAGCAGTACTTC. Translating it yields CASSLQGNEQYF.

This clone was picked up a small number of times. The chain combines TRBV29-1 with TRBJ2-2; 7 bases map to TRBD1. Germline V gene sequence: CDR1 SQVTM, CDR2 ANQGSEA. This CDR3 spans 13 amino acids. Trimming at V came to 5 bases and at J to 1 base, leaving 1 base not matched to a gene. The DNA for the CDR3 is TGCAGCGTTCGACAGGGGAACACCGGGGAGCTGTTTTTT. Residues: CSVRQGNTGELFF.

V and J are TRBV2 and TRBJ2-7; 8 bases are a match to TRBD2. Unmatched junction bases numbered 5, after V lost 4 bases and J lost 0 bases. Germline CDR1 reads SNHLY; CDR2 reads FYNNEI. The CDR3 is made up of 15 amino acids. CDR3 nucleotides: TGTGCCAGCAGTGTGGCCAGCGGGGGCTCCTACGAGCAGTACTTC. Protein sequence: CASSVASGGSYEQYF.

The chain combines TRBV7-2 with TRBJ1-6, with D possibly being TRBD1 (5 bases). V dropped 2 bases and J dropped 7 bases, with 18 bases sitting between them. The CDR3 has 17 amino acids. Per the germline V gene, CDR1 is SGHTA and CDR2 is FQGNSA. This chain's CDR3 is CASSLRYRAEGNSPLHF. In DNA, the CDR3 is TGTGCCAGCAGCTTACGATACCGGGCGGAGGGGAATTCACCCCTCCACTTT.

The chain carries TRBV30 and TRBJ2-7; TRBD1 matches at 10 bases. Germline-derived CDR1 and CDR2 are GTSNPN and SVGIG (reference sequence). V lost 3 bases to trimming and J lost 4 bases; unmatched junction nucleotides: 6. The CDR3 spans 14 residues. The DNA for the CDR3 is TGTGCCTGGAGCAGGGACAGGGGCCTTTACGAGCAGTACTTC. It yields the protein CAWSRDRGLYEQYF.

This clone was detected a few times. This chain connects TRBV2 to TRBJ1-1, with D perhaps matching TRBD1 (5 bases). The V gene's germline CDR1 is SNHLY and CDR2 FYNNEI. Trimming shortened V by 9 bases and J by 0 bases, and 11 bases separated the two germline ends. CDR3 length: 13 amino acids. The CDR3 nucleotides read TGTGCCAGTGAGGGGCGGATGAACACTGAAGCTTTCTTT. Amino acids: CASEGRMNTEAFF.

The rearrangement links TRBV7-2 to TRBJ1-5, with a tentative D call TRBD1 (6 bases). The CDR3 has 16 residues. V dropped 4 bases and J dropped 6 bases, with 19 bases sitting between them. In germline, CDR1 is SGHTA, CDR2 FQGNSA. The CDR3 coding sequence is TGTGCCAGCAGCTCTCACAGGGCCAGGGAAGGTCAGCCCCAGCATTTT. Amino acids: CASSSHRAREGQPQHF.

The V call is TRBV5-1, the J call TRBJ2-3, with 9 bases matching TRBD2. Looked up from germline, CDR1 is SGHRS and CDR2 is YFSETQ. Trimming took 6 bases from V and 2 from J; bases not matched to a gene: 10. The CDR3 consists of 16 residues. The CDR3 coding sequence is TGCGCCAGCACCCGGGCGGGGGGGCCTCCCACAGATACGCAGTATTTT. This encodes CASTRAGGPPTDTQYF.

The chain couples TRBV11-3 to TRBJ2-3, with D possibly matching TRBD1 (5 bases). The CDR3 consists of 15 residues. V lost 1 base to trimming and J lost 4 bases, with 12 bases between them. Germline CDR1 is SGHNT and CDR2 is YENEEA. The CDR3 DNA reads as TGTGCCAGCAGCTTAGTTGGCCAGGGTGCAGATACGCAGTATTTT. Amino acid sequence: CASSLVGQGADTQYF. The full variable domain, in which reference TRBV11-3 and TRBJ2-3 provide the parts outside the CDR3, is EAGVVQSPRYKIIEKKQPVAFWCNPISGHNTLYWYLQNLGQGPELLIRYENEEAVDDSQLPKDRFSAERLKGVDSTLKIQPAELGDSAVYLCASSLVGQGADTQYFGPGTRLTVL.

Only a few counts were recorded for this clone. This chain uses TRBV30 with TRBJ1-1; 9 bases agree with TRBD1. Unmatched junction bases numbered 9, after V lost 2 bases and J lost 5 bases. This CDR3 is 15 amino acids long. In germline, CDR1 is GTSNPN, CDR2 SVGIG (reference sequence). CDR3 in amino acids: CAWSPSGQGGTEAFF. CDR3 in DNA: TGTGCCTGGAGTCCCTCGGGACAGGGAGGAACTGAAGCTTTCTTT.

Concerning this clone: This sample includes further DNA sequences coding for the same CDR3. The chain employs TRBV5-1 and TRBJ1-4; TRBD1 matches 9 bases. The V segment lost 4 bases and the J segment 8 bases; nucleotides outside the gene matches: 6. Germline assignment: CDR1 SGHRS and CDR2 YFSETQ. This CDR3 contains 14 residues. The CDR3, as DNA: TGCGCCAGCAGCCCGGGACAGGGACGGGAAAAACTGTTTTTT. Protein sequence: CASSPGQGREKLFF. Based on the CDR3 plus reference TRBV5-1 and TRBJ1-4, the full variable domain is KAGVTQTPRYLIKTRGQQVTLSCSPISGHRSVSWYQQTPGQGLQFLFEYFSETQRNKGNFPGRFSGRQFSNSRSEMNVSTLELGDSALYLCASSPGQGREKLFFGSGTQLSVL.

CDR3 amino acids: CASSQGRSTDTQYF. CDR3 sequence (DNA): TGCGCCAGCAGCCAAGGACGTAGCACAGATACGCAGTATTTT. J is TRBJ2-3 and V is TRBV4-3; D is unclear. The CDR3 has 14 amino acids. CDR1 LGHNA and CDR2 YSLEER come from the germline V gene. With 1 base removed from V and 0 bases from J, the gap between germline ends came to 5 bases.

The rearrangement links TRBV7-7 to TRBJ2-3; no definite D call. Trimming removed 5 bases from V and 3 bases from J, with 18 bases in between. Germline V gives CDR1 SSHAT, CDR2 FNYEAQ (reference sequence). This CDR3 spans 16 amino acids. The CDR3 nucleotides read TGTGCCAGCAGCCTTCTCCCTGGCGACGGAACAGATACGCAGTATTTT. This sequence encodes CASSLLPGDGTDTQYF. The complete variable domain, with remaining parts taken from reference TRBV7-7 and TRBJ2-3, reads GAGVSQSPRYKVTKRGQDVTLRCDPISSHATLYWYQQALGQGPEFLTYFNYEAQPDKSGLPSDRFSAERPEGSISTLTIQRTEQRDSAMYRCASSLLPGDGTDTQYFGPGTRLTVL.

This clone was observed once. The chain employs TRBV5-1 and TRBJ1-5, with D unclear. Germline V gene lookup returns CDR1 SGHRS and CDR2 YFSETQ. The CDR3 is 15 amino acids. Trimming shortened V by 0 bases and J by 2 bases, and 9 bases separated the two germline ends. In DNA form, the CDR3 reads TGCGCCAGCAGCTTGGACGACGGGGGCAATCAGCCCCAGCATTTT. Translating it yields CASSLDDGGNQPQHF. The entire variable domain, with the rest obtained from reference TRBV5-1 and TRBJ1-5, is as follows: KAGVTQTPRYLIKTRGQQVTLSCSPISGHRSVSWYQQTPGQGLQFLFEYFSETQRNKGNFPGRFSGRQFSNSRSEMNVSTLELGDSALYLCASSLDDGGNQPQHFGDGTRLSIL.

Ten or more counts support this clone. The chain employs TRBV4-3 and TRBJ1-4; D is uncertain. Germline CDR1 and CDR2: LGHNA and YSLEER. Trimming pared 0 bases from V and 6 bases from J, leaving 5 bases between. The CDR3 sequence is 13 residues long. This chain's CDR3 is CASSQDLYEKLFF. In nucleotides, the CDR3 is TGCGCCAGCAGCCAAGATCTGTATGAAAAACTGTTTTTT.

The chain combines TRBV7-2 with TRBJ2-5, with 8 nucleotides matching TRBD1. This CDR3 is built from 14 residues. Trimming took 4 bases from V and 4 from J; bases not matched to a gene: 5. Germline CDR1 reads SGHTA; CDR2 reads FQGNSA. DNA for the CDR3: TGTGCCAGCAGCTCTGACAGGGGTGGAGAGACCCAGTACTTC. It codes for CASSSDRGGETQYF.